The 24 T cell receptor beta chains presented below share a single source sample, sequenced in a study of T cell responses to AZD1222 COVID-19 vaccine. The method was immunoSEQ multiplex PCR; TCRdb's version includes in-frame clones alone and lacks a portion of them. The sample includes 150,000 or so clones, roughly 93% of them seen just once. The source material was peripheral blood, sampled 28 days after the second AZD1222 dose. These receptors were obtained from an adult who received the AZD1222 COVID-19 vaccine.

The V gene is TRBV6-1, the J gene TRBJ2-7, with D maybe TRBD1 (6 bases). V was trimmed by 2 bases and J by 1 base, leaving 18 bases between them. The germline gives CDR1 MNHNS, CDR2 SASEGT. The CDR3 loop spans 17 amino acids. DNA of the CDR3: TGTGCCAGCAGTGAACGATCGGGGACATTGCTTTCCTACGAGCAGTACTTC. Encoded protein: CASSERSGTLLSYEQYF.

In its sample, this clone was seen once. The CDR3 DNA reads TGTGCCAGCAGTTTAAGGGGGCCAGCTTATAGCAATCAGCCCCAGCATTTT. As protein: CASSLRGPAYSNQPQHF. The genes are TRBV27 and TRBJ1-5; 7 bases line up with TRBD1. The CDR3 runs 17 residues. CDR1 is MNHEY, CDR2 SMNVEV, per germline (reference sequence). The ends lost 2 bases at V and 0 bases at J; junction bases unmatched: 7.

This chain uses TRBV4-2 with TRBJ2-2, with D uncertain. V shed 4 bases and J shed 1 base, with 10 bases lying between them. The CDR3 covers 15 residues. Per germline, CDR1 LGHNA and CDR2 YNFKEQ. The CDR3 bases are TGTGCCAGCAGCCCCGTCGATGGGAACACCGGGGAGCTGTTTTTT. It specifies CASSPVDGNTGELFF.

This clone was counted a single time. The chain uses TRBV18 and TRBJ1-2, with D perhaps matching TRBD1 (6 bases). Germline values: CDR1 KGHSH, CDR2 LQKENI. Trimming took off 4 bases at V and 4 bases at J, with 13 bases between the two ends. The CDR3 totals 14 residues. The CDR3 here is CASSRGGATYGYTF. The CDR3 DNA is TGTGCCAGCTCACGCGGGGGGGCCACCTATGGCTACACCTTC.

This rearrangement joins TRBV7-6 to TRBJ2-3; 8 nucleotides align to TRBD1. Trimming took 5 bases from V and 1 from J; bases not matched to a gene: 11. CDR1 and CDR2 (germline): SGHVS, FNYEAQ. This CDR3 region has 17 residues. CDR3 sequence: CASSRPQGASGTDTQYF. The CDR3 DNA reads TGTGCCAGCAGCCGTCCCCAGGGGGCTTCTGGCACAGATACGCAGTATTTT.

The chain is built from TRBV5-5 and TRBJ1-6, with 9 positions matching TRBD1. The CDR3 is 14 amino acids. In germline, CDR1 is SGHKS, CDR2 YYEKEE (reference sequence). The ends lost 3 bases at V and 7 bases at J; junction bases unmatched: 2. As DNA, the CDR3 is TGTGCCAGCAGCTCCGACAGGGGGAATTCACCCCTCCACTTT. This sequence encodes CASSSDRGNSPLHF.

The V call is TRBV14, the J call TRBJ1-6; a possible D gene is TRBD1 (5 bases). There are 20 residues in the CDR3. Germline V gives CDR1 SGHDN, CDR2 FVKESK. The V end was cut by 0 bases, the J end by 1 base, with 19 bases between. The chain's CDR3 is CASSQEVMVGVWSYNSPLHF. The CDR3 DNA is TGTGCCAGCAGCCAAGAAGTTATGGTAGGGGTTTGGTCCTATAATTCACCCCTCCACTTT.

This rearrangement joins TRBV6-6 to TRBJ1-2, with D perhaps TRBD1 (6 bases). V dropped 5 bases and J dropped 8 bases, with 24 bases sitting between them. The CDR3 is 16 residues long. Germline CDR1 is MNHNY and CDR2 is SVGAGI (reference sequence). Written as DNA, the CDR3 is TGTGCCAGCAGTCAGATAAGAGGACAGATTGGGTTGGGCTACACCTTC. The encoded protein is CASSQIRGQIGLGYTF.

V is TRBV18 and J is TRBJ1-2; 10 nucleotides align to TRBD1. Germline V gene sequence: CDR1 KGHSH, CDR2 LQKENI. The CDR3 contains 17 residues. After removal of 3 bases from V and 3 bases from J, the junction contained 10 bases not matched to a gene. The CDR3 here is CASSPLDRGQRDYGYTF. CDR3 DNA sequence: TGTGCCAGCTCACCGCTCGACAGGGGGCAAAGGGACTATGGCTACACCTTC.

The V call is TRBV7-9, the J call TRBJ2-2, with 10 positions matching TRBD1. CDR3 length equals 17 residues. CDR1 SEHNR and CDR2 FQNEAQ come from the germline V gene (reference sequence). V shed 1 base, J shed 6 bases, and the junction held 8 bases outside the gene matches. This CDR3 reads CASSLVGGQGVPGELFF. The DNA of the CDR3 is TGTGCCAGCAGCTTAGTAGGAGGACAGGGGGTCCCCGGGGAGCTGTTTTTT.

This chain joins TRBV5-1 and TRBJ1-1, with D possibly TRBD1 on 6 matching bases. The CDR3 is 20 amino acids. From germline, CDR1 is SGHRS and CDR2 YFSETQ. Trimming cost V 4 bases and J 4 bases, with 32 bases left between them. CDR3 protein: CASSTFRTDRGSGAGTEAFF. CDR3 bases: TGCGCCAGCAGCACGTTCCGGACAGATCGGGGTTCCGGGGCAGGCACTGAAGCTTTCTTT.

The genes are TRBV7-9 and TRBJ2-1; the D call may be TRBD1 or TRBD2 (5 bases each). Germline lookup yields CDR1 SEHNR and CDR2 FQNEAQ (reference sequence). The V and J ends lost 1 base and 6 bases respectively, with 7 bases between them. The length of the CDR3 is 13 residues. CDR3 protein: CASSLVGRNEQFF. The DNA for the CDR3 is TGTGCCAGCAGCTTAGTGGGACGCAATGAGCAGTTCTTC.

The rearrangement joins TRBV25-1 to TRBJ2-7; 7 bases fit TRBD1. The CDR3 length is 17 residues. V lost 2 bases to trimming and J lost 8 bases; unmatched junction nucleotides: 18. Germline V gives CDR1 MGHDK, CDR2 SYGVNS. Written as DNA, the CDR3 is TGTGCCAGCAGTGAAATCCTTTCGGGACAGTGGTTAGATAAGCAGTACTTC. It codes for CASSEILSGQWLDKQYF.

This chain uses TRBV5-1 with TRBJ1-4; the D gene is possibly TRBD1 (5 bases). The CDR3 runs 16 residues. Germline lookup yields CDR1 SGHRS and CDR2 YFSETQ. V was clipped by 0 bases and J by 4 bases, with 13 bases between them. CDR3 sequence: CASSLGRGLSNEKLFF. The CDR3, as DNA: TGCGCCAGCAGCTTGGGACGGGGCCTCAGTAATGAAAAACTGTTTTTT.

This chain links TRBV5-1 with TRBJ1-4, with D possibly TRBD1 on 5 matching bases. Trimming removed 4 bases at V and 9 bases at J, with 19 bases between. This CDR3 spans 15 amino acids. CDR1 is SGHRS, CDR2 YFSETQ, per germline. CDR3 nucleotides: TGCGCCAGCAGCCCCCGCGGGGCGGCGGCTCAAAAACTGTTTTTT. It translates to CASSPRGAAAQKLFF.

V usage is TRBV19 and J usage is TRBJ1-1, with a weak D call TRBD1 (5 bases). The CDR3 contains 13 residues. Germline V gene data show CDR1 as LNHDA and CDR2 as SQIVND (reference sequence). The germline V and J ends were trimmed by 6 bases and 5 bases, with 13 bases remaining between them. The CDR3 region is CASSRAGGTEAFF. The CDR3 coding sequence is TGTGCCAGTAGCAGGGCGGGCGGAACTGAAGCTTTCTTT. Full variable domain (rest looked up from reference TRBV19 and TRBJ1-1): DGGITQSPKYLFRKEGQNVTLSCEQNLNHDAMYWYRQDPGQGLRLIYYSQIVNDFQKGDIAEGYSVSREKKESFPLTVTSAQKNPTAFYLCASSRAGGTEAFFGQGTRLTVV.

The chain employs TRBV18 and TRBJ2-5; D is possibly TRBD1 (6 bases). Looked up from germline, CDR1 is KGHSH and CDR2 is LQKENI. Trimming shortened V by 2 bases and J by 2 bases, and 15 bases separated the two germline ends. CDR3 length: 16 residues. This chain's CDR3 is CASSPGPGDWQETQYF. The CDR3 DNA sequence: TGTGCCAGCTCACCAGGGCCAGGGGATTGGCAAGAGACCCAGTACTTC.

The J gene is TRBJ1-2, the V gene TRBV20-1; the D is unclear. This CDR3 contains 11 residues. V was shortened by 4 bases and J by 4 bases, with 7 bases between the two germline ends. The germline V gene has CDR1 DFQATT and CDR2 SNEGSKA (reference sequence). CDR3: CSATEGYGYTF. CDR3 coding DNA: TGCAGTGCTACAGAGGGCTATGGCTACACCTTC.

The chain has TRBV28 and TRBJ2-3; 10 nucleotides match TRBD1. Germline V lookup: CDR1 MDHEN, CDR2 SYDVKM. The CDR3 runs to 14 residues. With 10 bases clipped from V and 1 base from J, the junction kept 5 bases outside the gene matches. The CDR3 spells CATLGQGRTDTQYF. DNA for the CDR3: TGTGCCACCTTGGGACAGGGGCGCACAGATACGCAGTATTTT.

CDR3 DNA: TGTGCCAGCAGCCAGCCCTACTCTGGGGCCAACGTCCTGACTTTC. Translation: CASSQPYSGANVLTF. The V call is TRBV3-1 (or the pseudogene TRBV3-2), the J call TRBJ2-6; D is unclear. Germline V gene sequence: CDR1 LGHDT, CDR2 YNNKEL (reference sequence). Trimming shortened V by 3 bases and J by 0 bases, and 6 bases separated the two germline ends. There are 15 residues in the CDR3.

This chain connects TRBV19 to TRBJ2-6; D tentatively fits TRBD1 or TRBD2 (6 bases each). CDR1 and CDR2 (germline): LNHDA, SQIVND (reference sequence). V was cut by 6 bases and J by 4 bases, with 19 bases left in between. The CDR3 is 17 amino acids. CDR3 bases: TGTGCCAGTAGGACTTTATGGGGGGCTCCCGGGGCCAACGTCCTGACTTTC. Translating gives CASRTLWGAPGANVLTF.

V usage is TRBV5-1 and J usage is TRBJ2-1; 8 bases are shared with TRBD2. The trim removed 4 bases at V and 4 bases at J, leaving 7 bases unmatched. CDR1 and CDR2 (germline): SGHRS, YFSETQ. The CDR3 covers 15 residues. The CDR3 here is CASSPDPSGYNEQFF. DNA of the CDR3: TGCGCCAGCAGCCCGGACCCTAGCGGGTACAATGAGCAGTTCTTC. Using reference TRBV5-1 and TRBJ2-1 for the parts outside the CDR3, the full variable domain is KAGVTQTPRYLIKTRGQQVTLSCSPISGHRSVSWYQQTPGQGLQFLFEYFSETQRNKGNFPGRFSGRQFSNSRSEMNVSTLELGDSALYLCASSPDPSGYNEQFFGPGTRLTVL.

J is TRBJ1-2 and V is TRBV12-3 or TRBV12-4, with 12 bases that match TRBD1. V gave up 10 bases and J gave up 8 bases; unmatched junction bases: 8. The CDR3 covers 13 residues. The CDR3 here is CATSPGTGGGYTF. The CDR3 bases are TGTGCCACATCACCCGGGACAGGGGGCGGCTACACCTTC.

The chain recombines TRBV6-2 or TRBV6-3 with TRBJ2-7; tentatively, D is TRBD2 (6 bases). Germline values: CDR1 MNHEY, CDR2 SVGEGT. V was cut by 4 bases and J by 6 bases, with 16 bases left in between. This CDR3 contains 14 residues. CDR3 loop: CASSSMDYLAEQYF. CDR3 bases: TGTGCCAGCAGTTCCATGGACTATCTTGCCGAGCAGTACTTC.